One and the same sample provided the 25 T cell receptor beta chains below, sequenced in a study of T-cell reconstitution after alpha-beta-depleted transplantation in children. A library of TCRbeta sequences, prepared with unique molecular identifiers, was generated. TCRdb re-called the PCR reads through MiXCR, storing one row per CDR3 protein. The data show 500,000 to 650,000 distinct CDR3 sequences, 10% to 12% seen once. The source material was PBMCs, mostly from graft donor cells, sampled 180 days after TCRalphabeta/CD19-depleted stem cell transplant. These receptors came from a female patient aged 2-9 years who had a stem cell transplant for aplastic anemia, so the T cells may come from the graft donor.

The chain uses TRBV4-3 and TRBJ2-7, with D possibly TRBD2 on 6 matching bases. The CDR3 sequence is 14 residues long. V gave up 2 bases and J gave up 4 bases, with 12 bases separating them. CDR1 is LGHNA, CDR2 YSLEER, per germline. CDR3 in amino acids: CASSQRAGGYEQYF. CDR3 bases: TGCGCCAGCAGCCAACGGGCCGGGGGTTACGAGCAGTACTTC.

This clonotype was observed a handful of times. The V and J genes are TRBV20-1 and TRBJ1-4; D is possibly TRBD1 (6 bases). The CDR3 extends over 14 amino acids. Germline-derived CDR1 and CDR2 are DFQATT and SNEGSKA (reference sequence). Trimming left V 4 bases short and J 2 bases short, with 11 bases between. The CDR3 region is CSATRGWTNEKLFF. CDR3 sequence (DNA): TGCAGTGCTACGAGGGGGTGGACTAATGAAAAACTGTTTTTT.

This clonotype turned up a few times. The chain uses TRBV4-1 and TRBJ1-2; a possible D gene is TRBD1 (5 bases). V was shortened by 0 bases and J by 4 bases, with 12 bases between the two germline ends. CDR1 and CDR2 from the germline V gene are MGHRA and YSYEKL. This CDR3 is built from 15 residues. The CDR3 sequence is CASSQEEEGPYGYTF. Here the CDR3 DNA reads TGCGCCAGCAGCCAAGAAGAAGAGGGGCCCTATGGCTACACCTTC.

Written as DNA, the CDR3 is TGTGCCAGCAGCTACAAGGGACTAGACGAGCAGTACGTC. Its translation is CASSYKGLDEQYV. This chain joins TRBV3-1 and TRBJ2-7; 8 nucleotides agree with TRBD2. This CDR3 comprises 13 residues. Trimming took 5 bases from V and 5 from J; bases not matched to a gene: 5. In germline, CDR1 is LGHDT, CDR2 YNNKEL (reference sequence).

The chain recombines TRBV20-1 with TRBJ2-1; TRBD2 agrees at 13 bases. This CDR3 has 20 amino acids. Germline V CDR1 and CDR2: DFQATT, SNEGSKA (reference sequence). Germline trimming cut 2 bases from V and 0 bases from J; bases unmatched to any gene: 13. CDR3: CSARIWPGLAGTSSYNEQFF. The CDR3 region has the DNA TGCAGTGCTAGAATTTGGCCGGGACTAGCGGGGACCAGCTCCTACAATGAGCAGTTCTTC.

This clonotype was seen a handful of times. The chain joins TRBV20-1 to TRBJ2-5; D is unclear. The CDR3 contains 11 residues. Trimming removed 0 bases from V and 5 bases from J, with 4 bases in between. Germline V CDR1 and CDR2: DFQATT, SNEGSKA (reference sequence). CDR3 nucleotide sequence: TGCAGTGCTAGAGATTGGGAGACCCAGTACTTC. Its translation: CSARDWETQYF.

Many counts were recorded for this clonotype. In DNA, the CDR3 is TGCGCCAGCAGCTTCTCCATTCCAGCGGGAGAGTTCGAGCAGTACTTC. This gives the protein CASSFSIPAGEFEQYF. The chain links TRBV5-1 to TRBJ2-7; 8 bases line up with TRBD2. This CDR3 has 16 amino acids. Germline loops: CDR1 SGHRS, CDR2 YFSETQ. The V segment lost 2 bases and the J segment 6 bases; nucleotides outside the gene matches: 13.

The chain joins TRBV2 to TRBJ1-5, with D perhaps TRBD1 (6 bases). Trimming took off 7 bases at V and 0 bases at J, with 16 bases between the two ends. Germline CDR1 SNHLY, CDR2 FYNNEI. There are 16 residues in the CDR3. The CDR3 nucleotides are TGTGCCAGCAATGTACGGGGGGCGCGTAGCAATCAGCCCCAGCATTTT. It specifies CASNVRGARSNQPQHF.

The CDR3: CATSDPSGIGQDEQFF. The CDR3 DNA follows: TGTGCCACCAGTGACCCTAGCGGGATAGGCCAGGATGAGCAGTTCTTC. The chain has TRBV24-1 and TRBJ2-1; TRBD2 agrees at 9 bases. The CDR3 runs 16 residues. V lost 4 bases and J lost 8; bases outside the gene matches: 11. Germline V CDR1 and CDR2: KGHDR, SFDVKD.

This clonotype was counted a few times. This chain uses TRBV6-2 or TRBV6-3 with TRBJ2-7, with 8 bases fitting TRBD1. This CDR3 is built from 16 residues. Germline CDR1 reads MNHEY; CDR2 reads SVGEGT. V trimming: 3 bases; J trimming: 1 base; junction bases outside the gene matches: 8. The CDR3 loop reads CASSYRDRSPSYEQYF. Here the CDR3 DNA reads TGTGCCAGCAGTTATAGGGACAGGTCTCCATCCTACGAGCAGTACTTC.

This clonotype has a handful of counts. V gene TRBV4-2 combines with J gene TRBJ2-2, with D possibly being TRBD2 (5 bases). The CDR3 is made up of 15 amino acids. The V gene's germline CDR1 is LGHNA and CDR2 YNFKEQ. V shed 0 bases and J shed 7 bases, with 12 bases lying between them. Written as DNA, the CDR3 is TGTGCCAGCAGCCAAGATTTGGCGCGGGTCGGGGAGCTGTTTTTT. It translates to CASSQDLARVGELFF.

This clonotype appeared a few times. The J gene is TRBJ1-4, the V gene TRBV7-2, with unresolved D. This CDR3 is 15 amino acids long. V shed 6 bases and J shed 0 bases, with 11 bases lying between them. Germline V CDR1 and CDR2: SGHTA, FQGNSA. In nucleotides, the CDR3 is TGTGCCAGCAGGCCCCCGGGAGCAACTAATGAAAAACTGTTTTTT. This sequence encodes CASRPPGATNEKLFF.

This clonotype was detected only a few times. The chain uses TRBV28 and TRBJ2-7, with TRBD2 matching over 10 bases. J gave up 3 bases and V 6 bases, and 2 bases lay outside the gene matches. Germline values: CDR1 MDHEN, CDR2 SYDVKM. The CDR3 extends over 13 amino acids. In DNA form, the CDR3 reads TGTGCCAGCAGACTAGCGGGGAGCTACGAGCAGTACTTC. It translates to CASRLAGSYEQYF.

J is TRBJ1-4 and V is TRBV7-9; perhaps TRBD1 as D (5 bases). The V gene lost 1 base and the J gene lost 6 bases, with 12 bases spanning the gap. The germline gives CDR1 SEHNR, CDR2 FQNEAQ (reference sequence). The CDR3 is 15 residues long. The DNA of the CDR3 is TGTGCCAGCAGCTTAGAGGGGCCGTTAGATGAAAAACTGTTTTTT. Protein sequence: CASSLEGPLDEKLFF.

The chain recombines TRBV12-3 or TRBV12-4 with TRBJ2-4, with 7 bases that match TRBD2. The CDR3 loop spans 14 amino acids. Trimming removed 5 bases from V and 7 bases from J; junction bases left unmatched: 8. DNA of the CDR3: TGTGCCAGCAGTCCTAGCGGAGGTTGGAACATTCAGTACTTC. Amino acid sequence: CASSPSGGWNIQYF.

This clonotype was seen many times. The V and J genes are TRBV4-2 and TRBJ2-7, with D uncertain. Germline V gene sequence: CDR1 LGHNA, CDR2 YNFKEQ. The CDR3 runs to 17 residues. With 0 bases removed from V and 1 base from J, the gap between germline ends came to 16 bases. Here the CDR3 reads CASSQDLWAGNSYEQYF. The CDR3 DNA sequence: TGTGCCAGCAGCCAAGATTTGTGGGCTGGAAATTCCTACGAGCAGTACTTC.

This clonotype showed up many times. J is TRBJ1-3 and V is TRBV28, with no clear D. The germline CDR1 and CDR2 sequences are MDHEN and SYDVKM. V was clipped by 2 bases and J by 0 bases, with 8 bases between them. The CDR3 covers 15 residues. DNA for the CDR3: TGTGCCAGCAGTTTACTTCAGCACTCTGGAAACACCATATATTTT. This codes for CASSLLQHSGNTIYF.

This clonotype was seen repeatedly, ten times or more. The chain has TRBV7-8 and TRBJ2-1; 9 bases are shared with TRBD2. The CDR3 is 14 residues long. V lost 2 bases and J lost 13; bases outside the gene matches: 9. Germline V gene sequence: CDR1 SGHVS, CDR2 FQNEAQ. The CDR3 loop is CASSLRQLAGNQFF. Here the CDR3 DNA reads TGTGCCAGCAGCTTAAGGCAACTAGCGGGTAATCAGTTCTTC.

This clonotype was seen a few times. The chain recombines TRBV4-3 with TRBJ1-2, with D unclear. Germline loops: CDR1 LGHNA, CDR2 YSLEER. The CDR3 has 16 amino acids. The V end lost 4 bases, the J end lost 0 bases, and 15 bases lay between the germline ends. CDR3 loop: CASSRKQDQANYGYTF. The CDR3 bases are TGCGCCAGCAGCCGTAAACAAGATCAAGCTAACTATGGCTACACCTTC.

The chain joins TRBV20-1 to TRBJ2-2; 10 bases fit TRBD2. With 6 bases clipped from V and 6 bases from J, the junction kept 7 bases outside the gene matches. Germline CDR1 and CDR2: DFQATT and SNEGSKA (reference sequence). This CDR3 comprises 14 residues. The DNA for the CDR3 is TGCAGTGCCAGGGGACTAGCGATCGCCGGGGAGCTGTTTTTT. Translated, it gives CSARGLAIAGELFF.

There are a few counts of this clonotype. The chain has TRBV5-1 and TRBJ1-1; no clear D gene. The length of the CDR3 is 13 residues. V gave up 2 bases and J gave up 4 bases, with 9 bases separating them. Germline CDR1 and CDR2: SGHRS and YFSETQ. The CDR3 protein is CASSFRYGTEAFF. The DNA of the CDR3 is TGCGCCAGCAGCTTTAGGTACGGCACTGAAGCTTTCTTT.

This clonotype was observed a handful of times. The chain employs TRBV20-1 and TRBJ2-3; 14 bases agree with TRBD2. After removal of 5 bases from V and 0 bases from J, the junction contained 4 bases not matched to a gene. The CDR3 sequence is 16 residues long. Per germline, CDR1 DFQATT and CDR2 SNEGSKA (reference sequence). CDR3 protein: CSAARLAGGSTDTQYF. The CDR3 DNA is TGCAGTGCTGCGCGACTAGCGGGAGGGAGCACAGATACGCAGTATTTT.

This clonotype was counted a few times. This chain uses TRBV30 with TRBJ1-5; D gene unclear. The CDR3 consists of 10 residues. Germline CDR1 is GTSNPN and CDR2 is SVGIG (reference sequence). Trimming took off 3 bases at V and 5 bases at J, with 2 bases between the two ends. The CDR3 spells CAWSYQPQHF. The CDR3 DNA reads TGTGCCTGGAGCTATCAGCCCCAGCATTTT. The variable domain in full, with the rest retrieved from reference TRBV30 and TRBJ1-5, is SQTIHQWPATLVQPVGSPLSLECTVEGTSNPNLYWYRQAAGRGLQLLFYSVGIGQISSEVPQNLSASRPQDRQFILSSKKLLLSDSGFYLCAWSYQPQHFGDGTRLSIL.

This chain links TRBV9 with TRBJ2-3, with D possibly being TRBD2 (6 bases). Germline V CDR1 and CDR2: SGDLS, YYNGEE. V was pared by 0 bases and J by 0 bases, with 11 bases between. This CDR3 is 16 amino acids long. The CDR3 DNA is TGTGCCAGCAGCGTAGCAGGAGGGCCAAGCACAGATACGCAGTATTTT. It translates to CASSVAGGPSTDTQYF.

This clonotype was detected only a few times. In DNA form, the CDR3 reads TGTGCCTGGAGTGTAAAGGGTGTGGTAGCGGCAGATAATGAGCAGTTCTTC. This translates into CAWSVKGVVAADNEQFF. The rearrangement joins TRBV30 to TRBJ2-1, with D possibly TRBD2 on 6 matching bases. V gave up 0 bases and J gave up 7 bases, with 22 bases separating them. Germline values: CDR1 GTSNPN, CDR2 SVGIG (reference sequence). The CDR3 sequence is 17 residues long.